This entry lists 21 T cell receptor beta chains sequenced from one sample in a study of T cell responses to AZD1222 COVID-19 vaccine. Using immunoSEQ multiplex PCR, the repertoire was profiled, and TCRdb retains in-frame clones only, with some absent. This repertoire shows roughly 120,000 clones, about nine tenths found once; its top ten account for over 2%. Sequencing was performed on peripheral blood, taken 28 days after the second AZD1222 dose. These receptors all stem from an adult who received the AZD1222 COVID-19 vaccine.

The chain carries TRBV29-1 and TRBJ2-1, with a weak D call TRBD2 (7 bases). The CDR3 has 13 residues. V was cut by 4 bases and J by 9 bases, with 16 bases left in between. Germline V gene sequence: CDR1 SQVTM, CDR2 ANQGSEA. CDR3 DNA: TGCAGCGTTGCAATGGGGGGGCAGGGTGAGCAGTTCTTC. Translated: CSVAMGGQGEQFF.

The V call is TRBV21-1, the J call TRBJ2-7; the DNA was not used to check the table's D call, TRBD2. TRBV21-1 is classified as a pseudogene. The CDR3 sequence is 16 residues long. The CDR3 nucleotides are TGTGCCAGCAGCATGGGGCCGGGACTAGCCAACTACGAGCAGTACTTC. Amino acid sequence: CASSMGPGLANYEQYF.

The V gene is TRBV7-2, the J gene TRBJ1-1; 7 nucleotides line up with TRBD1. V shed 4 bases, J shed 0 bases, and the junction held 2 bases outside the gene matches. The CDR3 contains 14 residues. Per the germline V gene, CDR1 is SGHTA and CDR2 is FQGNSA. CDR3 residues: CASSWDSLNTEAFF. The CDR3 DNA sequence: TGTGCCAGCAGCTGGGACAGTCTGAACACTGAAGCTTTCTTT.

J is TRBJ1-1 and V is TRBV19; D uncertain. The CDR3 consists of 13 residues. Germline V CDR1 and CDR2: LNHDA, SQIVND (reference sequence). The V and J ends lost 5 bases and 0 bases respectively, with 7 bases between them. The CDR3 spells CASSPSMNTEAFF. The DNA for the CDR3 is TGTGCCAGTAGTCCCAGCATGAACACTGAAGCTTTCTTT.

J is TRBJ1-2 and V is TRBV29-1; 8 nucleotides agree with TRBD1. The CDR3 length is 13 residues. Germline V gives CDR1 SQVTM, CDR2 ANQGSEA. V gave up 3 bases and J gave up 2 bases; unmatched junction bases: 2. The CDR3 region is CSVEDRENYGYTF. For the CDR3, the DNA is TGCAGCGTTGAGGACAGGGAAAACTATGGCTACACCTTC.

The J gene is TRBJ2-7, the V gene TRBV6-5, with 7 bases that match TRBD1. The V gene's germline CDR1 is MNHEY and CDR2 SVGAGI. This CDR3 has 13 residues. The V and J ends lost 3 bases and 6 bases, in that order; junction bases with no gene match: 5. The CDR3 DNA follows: TGTGCCAGCAGTTATCGCCGGGACAGCGAGCAGTACTTC. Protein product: CASSYRRDSEQYF.

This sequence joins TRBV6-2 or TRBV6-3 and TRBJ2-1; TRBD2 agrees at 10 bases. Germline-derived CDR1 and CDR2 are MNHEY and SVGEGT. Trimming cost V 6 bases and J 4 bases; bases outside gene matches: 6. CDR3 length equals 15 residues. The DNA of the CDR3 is TGTGCCAGCAGCCGACCAGCGGGGGGGTACAATGAGCAGTTCTTC. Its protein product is CASSRPAGGYNEQFF.

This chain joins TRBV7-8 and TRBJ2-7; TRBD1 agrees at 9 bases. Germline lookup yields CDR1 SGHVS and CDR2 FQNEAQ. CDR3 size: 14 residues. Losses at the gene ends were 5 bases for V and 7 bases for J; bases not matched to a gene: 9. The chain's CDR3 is CASSADRGSFEQYF. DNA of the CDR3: TGTGCCAGCAGCGCTGACAGGGGGTCCTTTGAGCAGTACTTC.

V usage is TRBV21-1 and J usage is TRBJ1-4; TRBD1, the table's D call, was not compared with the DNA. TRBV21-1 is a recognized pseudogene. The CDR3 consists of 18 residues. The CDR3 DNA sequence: TGTGCCAGCAGCAAAAGGGCCGTGCCGGGACAGGGTAATGAAAAACTGTTTTTT. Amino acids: CASSKRAVPGQGNEKLFF.

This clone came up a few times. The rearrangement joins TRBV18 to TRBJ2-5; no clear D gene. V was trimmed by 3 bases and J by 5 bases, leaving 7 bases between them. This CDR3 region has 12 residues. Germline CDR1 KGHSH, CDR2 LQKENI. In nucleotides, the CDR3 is TGTGCCAGCTCACCGGGCTGGGAGACCCAGTACTTC. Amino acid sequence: CASSPGWETQYF. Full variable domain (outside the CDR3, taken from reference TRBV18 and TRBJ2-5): NAGVMQNPRHLVRRRGQEARLRCSPMKGHSHVYWYRQLPEEGLKFMVYLQKENIIDESGMPKERFSAEFPKEGPSILRIQQVVRGDSAAYFCASSPGWETQYFGPGTRLLVL.

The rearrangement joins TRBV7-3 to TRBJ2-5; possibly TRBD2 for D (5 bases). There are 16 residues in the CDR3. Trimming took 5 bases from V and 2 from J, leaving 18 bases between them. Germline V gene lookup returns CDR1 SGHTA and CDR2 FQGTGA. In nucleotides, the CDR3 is TGTGCCAGCAGCAGACAACCGGGGAGCGCACAAGAGACCCAGTACTTC. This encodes CASSRQPGSAQETQYF.

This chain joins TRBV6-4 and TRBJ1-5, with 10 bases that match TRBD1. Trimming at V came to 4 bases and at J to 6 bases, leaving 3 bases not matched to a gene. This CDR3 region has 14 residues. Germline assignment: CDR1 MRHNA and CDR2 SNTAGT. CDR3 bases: TGTGCCAGCAGTGGGACAGGGGGGTTTCAGCCCCAGCATTTT. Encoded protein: CASSGTGGFQPQHF.

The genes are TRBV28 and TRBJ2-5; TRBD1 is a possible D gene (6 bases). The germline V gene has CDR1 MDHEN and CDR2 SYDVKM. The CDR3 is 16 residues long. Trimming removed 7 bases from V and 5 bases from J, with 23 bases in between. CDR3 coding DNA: TGTGCCAGCAACTCAAGACGGACAGTACCAGGGGAGACCCAGTACTTC. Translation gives CASNSRRTVPGETQYF.

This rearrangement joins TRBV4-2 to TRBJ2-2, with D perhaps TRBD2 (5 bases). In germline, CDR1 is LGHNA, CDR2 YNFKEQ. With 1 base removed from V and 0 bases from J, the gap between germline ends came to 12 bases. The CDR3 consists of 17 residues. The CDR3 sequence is CASSQAHSVANTGELFF. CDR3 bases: TGTGCCAGCAGCCAAGCTCATAGCGTTGCGAACACCGGGGAGCTGTTTTTT.

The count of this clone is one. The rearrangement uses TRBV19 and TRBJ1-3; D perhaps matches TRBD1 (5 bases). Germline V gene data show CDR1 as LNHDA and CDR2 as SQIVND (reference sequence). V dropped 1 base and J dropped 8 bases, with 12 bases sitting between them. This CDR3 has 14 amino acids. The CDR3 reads CASSIGGIEDTIYF. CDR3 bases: TGTGCCAGTAGTATAGGGGGCATTGAGGACACCATATATTTT.

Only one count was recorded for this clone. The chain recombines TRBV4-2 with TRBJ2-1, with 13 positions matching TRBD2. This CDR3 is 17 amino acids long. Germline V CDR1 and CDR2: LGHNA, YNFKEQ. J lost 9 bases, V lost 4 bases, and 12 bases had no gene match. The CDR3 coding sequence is TGTGCCAGCAGCCGTCAACCCACTAGCGGGGGGGCGGGTGAGCAGTTCTTC. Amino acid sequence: CASSRQPTSGGAGEQFF.

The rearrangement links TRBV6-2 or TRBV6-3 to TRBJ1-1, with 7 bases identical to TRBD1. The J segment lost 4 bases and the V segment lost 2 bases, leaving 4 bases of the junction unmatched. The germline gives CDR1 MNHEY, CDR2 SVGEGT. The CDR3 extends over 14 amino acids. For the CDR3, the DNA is TGTGCCAGCAGTTACACAACAGGGGCCACTGAAGCTTTCTTT. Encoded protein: CASSYTTGATEAFF.

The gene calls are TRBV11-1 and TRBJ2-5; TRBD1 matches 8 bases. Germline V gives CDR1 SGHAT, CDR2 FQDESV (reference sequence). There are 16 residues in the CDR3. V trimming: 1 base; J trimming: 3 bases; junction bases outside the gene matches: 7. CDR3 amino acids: CASSLVGGTGEETQYF. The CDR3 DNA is TGTGCCAGCAGCTTAGTTGGTGGGACAGGCGAAGAGACCCAGTACTTC.

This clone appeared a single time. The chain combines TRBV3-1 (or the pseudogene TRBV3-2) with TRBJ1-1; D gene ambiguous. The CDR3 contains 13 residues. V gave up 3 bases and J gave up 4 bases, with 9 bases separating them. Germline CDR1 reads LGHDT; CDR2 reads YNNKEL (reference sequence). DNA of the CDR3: TGTGCCAGCAGCCAGGCCTCGGTCACTGAAGCTTTCTTT. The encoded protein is CASSQASVTEAFF.

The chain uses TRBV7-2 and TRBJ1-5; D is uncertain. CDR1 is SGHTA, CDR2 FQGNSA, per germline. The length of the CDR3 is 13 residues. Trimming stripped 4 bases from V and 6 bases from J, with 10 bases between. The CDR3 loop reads CASSSSASQPQHF. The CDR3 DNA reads TGTGCCAGCAGCTCCTCGGCTTCTCAGCCCCAGCATTTT.

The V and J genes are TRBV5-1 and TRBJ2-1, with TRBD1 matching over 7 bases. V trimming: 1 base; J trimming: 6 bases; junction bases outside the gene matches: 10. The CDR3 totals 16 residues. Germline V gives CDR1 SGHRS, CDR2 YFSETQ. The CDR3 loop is CASSLLWQGDSNEQFF. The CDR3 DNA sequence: TGCGCCAGCAGCTTGTTATGGCAGGGGGATAGCAATGAGCAGTTCTTC. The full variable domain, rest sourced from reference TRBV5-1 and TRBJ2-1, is KAGVTQTPRYLIKTRGQQVTLSCSPISGHRSVSWYQQTPGQGLQFLFEYFSETQRNKGNFPGRFSGRQFSNSRSEMNVSTLELGDSALYLCASSLLWQGDSNEQFFGPGTRLTVL.